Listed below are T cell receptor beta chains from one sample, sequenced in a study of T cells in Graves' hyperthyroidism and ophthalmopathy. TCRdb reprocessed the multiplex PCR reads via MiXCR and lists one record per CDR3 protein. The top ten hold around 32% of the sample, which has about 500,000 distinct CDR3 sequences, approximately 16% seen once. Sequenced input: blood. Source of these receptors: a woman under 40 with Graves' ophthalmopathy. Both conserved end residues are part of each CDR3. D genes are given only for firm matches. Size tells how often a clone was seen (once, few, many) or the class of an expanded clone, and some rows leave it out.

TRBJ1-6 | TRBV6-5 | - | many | TGTGCCAGCAGTTACCAGGGAGGCTCCGGGGGTTCCTATAATTCACCCCTCCACTTT | CASSYQGGSGGSYNSPLHF
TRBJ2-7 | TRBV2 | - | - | TGTGCCAGTACGATTTACGGACAGTACTACGAGCAGTACTTC | CASTIYGQYYEQYF
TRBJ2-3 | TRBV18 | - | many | TGTGCCAGCTCCTCGTTTAGGGTAGCAGATACGCAGTATTTT | CASSSFRVADTQYF
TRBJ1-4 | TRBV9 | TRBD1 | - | TGTGCCAGCAGCGAATCCGGGACAGCTAATGAAAAACTGTTTTTT | CASSESGTANEKLFF
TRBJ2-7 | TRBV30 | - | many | TGTGCCTGGAGTCCAGGGGGGAAGGACATCTACGAGCAGTACTTC | CAWSPGGKDIYEQYF
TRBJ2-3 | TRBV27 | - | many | TGTGCCAGCGGATACTATGGGACAGATACGCAGTATTTT | CASGYYGTDTQYF
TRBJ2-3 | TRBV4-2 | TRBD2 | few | TGTGCCAGCAGCCAACTCTCCGGGACGCGGGAGGTCGGCACAGATACGCAGTATTTT | CASSQLSGTREVGTDTQYF
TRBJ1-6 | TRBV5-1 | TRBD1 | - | TGCGCCAGCAGCTTAATGCCGGGACAGGGGAATTCACCCCTCCACTTT | CASSLMPGQGNSPLHF
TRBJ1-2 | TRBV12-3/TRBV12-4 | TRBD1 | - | TGTGCCAGCAGTCTAATACAGGGGGCCCATGGCTACACCTTC | CASSLIQGAHGYTF
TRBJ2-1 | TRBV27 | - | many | TGTGCCAGCAGTCGTAGGGAGCCTGGTGGCAATGAGCAGTTCTTC | CASSRREPGGNEQFF
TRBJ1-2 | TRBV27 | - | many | TGTGCCAGCCGACGTGCAGGTCGGGACGGCTACACCTTC | CASRRAGRDGYTF
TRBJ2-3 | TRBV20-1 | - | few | TGCAGTGCAGTACCTGGCACAGATACGCAGTATTTT | CSAVPGTDTQYF
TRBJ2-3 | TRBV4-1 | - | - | TGCGCCAGCAGTCCGAACAGGGTAGATACGCAGTATTTT | CASSPNRVDTQYF
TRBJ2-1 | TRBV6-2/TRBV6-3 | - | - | TGTGCCAGCAGTTACGGACGGGAGAGCCGGGAGCAGTTCTTC | CASSYGRESREQFF
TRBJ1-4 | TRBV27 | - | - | TGTGCCAGCAGTTTATCCCGCAGACCTAATGAAAAACTGTTTTTT | CASSLSRRPNEKLFF
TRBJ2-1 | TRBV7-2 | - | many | TGTGCCAGCAGCTTAGGGAGCTCCTACAATGAGCAGTTCTTC | CASSLGSSYNEQFF
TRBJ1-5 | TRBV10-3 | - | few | TGTGCCATCAGTGGCATTAGCAATCAGCCCCAGCATTTT | CAISGISNQPQHF
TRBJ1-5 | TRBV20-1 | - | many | TGCAGTGCTAGAGATCAGTTTGGGGTCGGCAATCAGCCCCAGCATTTT | CSARDQFGVGNQPQHF
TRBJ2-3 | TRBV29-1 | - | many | TGCAGCAGGGGGGAGGGCCCTAGGGATACGCAGTATTTT | CSRGEGPRDTQYF
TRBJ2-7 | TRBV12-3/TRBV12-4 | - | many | TGTGCCAGCAGTCTCAGTGTAGGGTCTTTAAGTGAGCAGTACTTC | CASSLSVGSLSEQYF
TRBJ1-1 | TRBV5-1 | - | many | TGCGCCAGCAGCTTGGACAGGGAGGAGGCTTTCTTT | CASSLDREEAFF
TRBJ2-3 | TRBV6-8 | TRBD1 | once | TGTGCCAGCGAGCTACCCGTGCCCAGGGGGAATCCCACAGATACGCAGTGTTTT | CASELPVPRGNPTDTQCF
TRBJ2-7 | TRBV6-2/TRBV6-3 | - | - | TGTGCCAGCAGTTGCCGTGTTGGATCCTACGAGCAGTACTTC | CASSCRVGSYEQYF
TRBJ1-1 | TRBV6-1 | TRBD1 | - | TGTGCCAGCAGTCAAACTAGGACAGGTGCGGGAGACACTGAAGCTTTCTTT | CASSQTRTGAGDTEAFF
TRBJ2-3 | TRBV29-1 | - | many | TGCAGCGTTGAGTCCTATTATTCAGGCGGGTTCACAGATACGCAGTATTTT | CSVESYYSGGFTDTQYF
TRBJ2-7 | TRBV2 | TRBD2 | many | TGTGCCAGCAGTGAAGGGGCGGGAGGCACCTACGAGCAGTACTTC | CASSEGAGGTYEQYF
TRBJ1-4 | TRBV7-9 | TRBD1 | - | TGTGCCAGCAGCCCCCGGGACAGGGGTTCCGCCGGGGAAAAACTGTTTTTT | CASSPRDRGSAGEKLFF
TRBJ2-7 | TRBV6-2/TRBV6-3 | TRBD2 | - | TGTGCCAGCAGTTACTCTAACCTAGCGGCGTGGGGCTACGAGCAGTACTTC | CASSYSNLAAWGYEQYF
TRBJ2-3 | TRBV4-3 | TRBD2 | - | TGCGCCAGCAGCCAAGACCCCGGGACTATCACAGATACGCAGTATTTT | CASSQDPGTITDTQYF
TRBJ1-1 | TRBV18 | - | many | TGTGCCAGCTCACCAGCTAGGGCTGAAGCTTTCTTT | CASSPARAEAFF
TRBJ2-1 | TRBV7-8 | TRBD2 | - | TGTGCCAGCAGCTTAGTACGCAAACGGGAGGAGTACAATGAGCAGTTCTTC | CASSLVRKREEYNEQFF
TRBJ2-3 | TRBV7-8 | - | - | TGTGCCAGCAGCGAGGGGACAACGAACACGCAGTATTTT | CASSEGTTNTQYF
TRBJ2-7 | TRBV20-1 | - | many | TGCAGTGCGGCAGAGGCTCCATACGAGCAGTACTTC | CSAAEAPYEQYF
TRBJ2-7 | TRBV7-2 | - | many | TGTGCCAGCGGCCCTGGGGCGGGGAGAGAGCAGTACTTC | CASGPGAGREQYF
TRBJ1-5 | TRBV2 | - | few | TGTGCCAGCAGTGGATCAGGGTTAGGGAATCAGCCCCAGCATTTT | CASSGSGLGNQPQHF
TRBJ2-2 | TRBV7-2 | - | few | TGTGCCACCAGTGAGCCTGCGGGGCTAGCCGCCGGGGAGCTGTTTTTT | CATSEPAGLAAGELFF
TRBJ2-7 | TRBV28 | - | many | TGTGCCAGCAGCCTGCAGGGGTGGGAGCAGTACTTC | CASSLQGWEQYF
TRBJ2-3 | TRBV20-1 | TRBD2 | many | TGCAGTGCTAGAGGGGGAGGGTCCTCTAGCACAGATACGCAGTATTTT | CSARGGGSSSTDTQYF
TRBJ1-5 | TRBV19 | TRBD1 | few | TGTGCCAGTAGTATTACGGCGGGACAGGGTTTCGGCAATCAGCCCCAGCATTTT | CASSITAGQGFGNQPQHF
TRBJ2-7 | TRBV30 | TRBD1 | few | TGTGCCTGGACCCTCGACAGGGGTCGACAATACGGGCAGTACTTC | CAWTLDRGRQYGQYF
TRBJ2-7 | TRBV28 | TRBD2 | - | TGTGCCAGCAGTCCCACCAGCGGGAGGGATAGGGCCGAGCAGTACTTC | CASSPTSGRDRAEQYF
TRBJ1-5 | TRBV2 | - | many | TGTGCCAGCATAGAGAGGGCGGGTCATACCAATCAGCCCCAGCATTTT | CASIERAGHTNQPQHF
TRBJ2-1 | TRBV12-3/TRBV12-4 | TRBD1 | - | TGTGCCAGCAGTTTCGGGGACAGGGGCTACAGTGAGCAGTTCTTC | CASSFGDRGYSEQFF
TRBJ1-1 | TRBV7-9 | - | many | TGTGCCAGCAGCTACATGAACACTGAAGCTTTCTTT | CASSYMNTEAFF
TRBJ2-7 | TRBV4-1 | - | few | TGCGCCAGCAGCCCCGTGAGACAAGATTACAGCGAGCAGTACTTC | CASSPVRQDYSEQYF
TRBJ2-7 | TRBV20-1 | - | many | TGCAGTGCCCAACAGGGGGGGTCCTACGAGCAGTACTTC | CSAQQGGSYEQYF
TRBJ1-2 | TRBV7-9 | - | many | TGTGCCAGCAGCTTAATCCAGGGCGAAGGCTACACCTTC | CASSLIQGEGYTF
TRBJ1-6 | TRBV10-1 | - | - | TGCGCCAGTGCCTCCGGGGGGTCACCCCTCCACTTT | CASASGGSPLHF
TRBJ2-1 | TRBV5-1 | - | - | TGCGCCAGCAGCTTGGGAAGTAGGAATGAGCAGTTCTTC | CASSLGSRNEQFF
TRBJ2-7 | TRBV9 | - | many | TGTGCCAGCAGCGTAGGAGGGCCGAGCTCCTACGAGCAGTACTTC | CASSVGGPSSYEQYF
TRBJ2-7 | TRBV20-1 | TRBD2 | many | TGCAGTGCTAGAAAACTAGCGGAGATAACCTACGAGCAGTACTTC | CSARKLAEITYEQYF
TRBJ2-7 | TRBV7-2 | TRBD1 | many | TGTGCCAGCAGCCCCACCCCGGGACAGGGCTCCTACGAGCAGTACTTC | CASSPTPGQGSYEQYF
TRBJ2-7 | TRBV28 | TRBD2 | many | TGTGCCAGCAGTCTCCTAGCGGGAGCGGGGCCTTACGAGCAGTACTTC | CASSLLAGAGPYEQYF
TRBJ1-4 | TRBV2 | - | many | TGTGCCAGCAGTATTTCTTGGACTAATGAAAAACTGTTTTTT | CASSISWTNEKLFF
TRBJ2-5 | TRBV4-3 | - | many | TGCGCCAGCAGCCACTACGGGACGGACCAAGAGACCCAGTACTTC | CASSHYGTDQETQYF
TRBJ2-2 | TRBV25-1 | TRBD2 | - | TGTGCCAGCAGTGAAGCGGGTAGCGGGAGGGCCGGAGACGGGGAGCTGTTTTTT | CASSEAGSGRAGDGELFF
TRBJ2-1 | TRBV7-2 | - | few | TGTGCCAGCAGCTTAGATGTAACCTTGCAGTTCTTC | CASSLDVTLQFF